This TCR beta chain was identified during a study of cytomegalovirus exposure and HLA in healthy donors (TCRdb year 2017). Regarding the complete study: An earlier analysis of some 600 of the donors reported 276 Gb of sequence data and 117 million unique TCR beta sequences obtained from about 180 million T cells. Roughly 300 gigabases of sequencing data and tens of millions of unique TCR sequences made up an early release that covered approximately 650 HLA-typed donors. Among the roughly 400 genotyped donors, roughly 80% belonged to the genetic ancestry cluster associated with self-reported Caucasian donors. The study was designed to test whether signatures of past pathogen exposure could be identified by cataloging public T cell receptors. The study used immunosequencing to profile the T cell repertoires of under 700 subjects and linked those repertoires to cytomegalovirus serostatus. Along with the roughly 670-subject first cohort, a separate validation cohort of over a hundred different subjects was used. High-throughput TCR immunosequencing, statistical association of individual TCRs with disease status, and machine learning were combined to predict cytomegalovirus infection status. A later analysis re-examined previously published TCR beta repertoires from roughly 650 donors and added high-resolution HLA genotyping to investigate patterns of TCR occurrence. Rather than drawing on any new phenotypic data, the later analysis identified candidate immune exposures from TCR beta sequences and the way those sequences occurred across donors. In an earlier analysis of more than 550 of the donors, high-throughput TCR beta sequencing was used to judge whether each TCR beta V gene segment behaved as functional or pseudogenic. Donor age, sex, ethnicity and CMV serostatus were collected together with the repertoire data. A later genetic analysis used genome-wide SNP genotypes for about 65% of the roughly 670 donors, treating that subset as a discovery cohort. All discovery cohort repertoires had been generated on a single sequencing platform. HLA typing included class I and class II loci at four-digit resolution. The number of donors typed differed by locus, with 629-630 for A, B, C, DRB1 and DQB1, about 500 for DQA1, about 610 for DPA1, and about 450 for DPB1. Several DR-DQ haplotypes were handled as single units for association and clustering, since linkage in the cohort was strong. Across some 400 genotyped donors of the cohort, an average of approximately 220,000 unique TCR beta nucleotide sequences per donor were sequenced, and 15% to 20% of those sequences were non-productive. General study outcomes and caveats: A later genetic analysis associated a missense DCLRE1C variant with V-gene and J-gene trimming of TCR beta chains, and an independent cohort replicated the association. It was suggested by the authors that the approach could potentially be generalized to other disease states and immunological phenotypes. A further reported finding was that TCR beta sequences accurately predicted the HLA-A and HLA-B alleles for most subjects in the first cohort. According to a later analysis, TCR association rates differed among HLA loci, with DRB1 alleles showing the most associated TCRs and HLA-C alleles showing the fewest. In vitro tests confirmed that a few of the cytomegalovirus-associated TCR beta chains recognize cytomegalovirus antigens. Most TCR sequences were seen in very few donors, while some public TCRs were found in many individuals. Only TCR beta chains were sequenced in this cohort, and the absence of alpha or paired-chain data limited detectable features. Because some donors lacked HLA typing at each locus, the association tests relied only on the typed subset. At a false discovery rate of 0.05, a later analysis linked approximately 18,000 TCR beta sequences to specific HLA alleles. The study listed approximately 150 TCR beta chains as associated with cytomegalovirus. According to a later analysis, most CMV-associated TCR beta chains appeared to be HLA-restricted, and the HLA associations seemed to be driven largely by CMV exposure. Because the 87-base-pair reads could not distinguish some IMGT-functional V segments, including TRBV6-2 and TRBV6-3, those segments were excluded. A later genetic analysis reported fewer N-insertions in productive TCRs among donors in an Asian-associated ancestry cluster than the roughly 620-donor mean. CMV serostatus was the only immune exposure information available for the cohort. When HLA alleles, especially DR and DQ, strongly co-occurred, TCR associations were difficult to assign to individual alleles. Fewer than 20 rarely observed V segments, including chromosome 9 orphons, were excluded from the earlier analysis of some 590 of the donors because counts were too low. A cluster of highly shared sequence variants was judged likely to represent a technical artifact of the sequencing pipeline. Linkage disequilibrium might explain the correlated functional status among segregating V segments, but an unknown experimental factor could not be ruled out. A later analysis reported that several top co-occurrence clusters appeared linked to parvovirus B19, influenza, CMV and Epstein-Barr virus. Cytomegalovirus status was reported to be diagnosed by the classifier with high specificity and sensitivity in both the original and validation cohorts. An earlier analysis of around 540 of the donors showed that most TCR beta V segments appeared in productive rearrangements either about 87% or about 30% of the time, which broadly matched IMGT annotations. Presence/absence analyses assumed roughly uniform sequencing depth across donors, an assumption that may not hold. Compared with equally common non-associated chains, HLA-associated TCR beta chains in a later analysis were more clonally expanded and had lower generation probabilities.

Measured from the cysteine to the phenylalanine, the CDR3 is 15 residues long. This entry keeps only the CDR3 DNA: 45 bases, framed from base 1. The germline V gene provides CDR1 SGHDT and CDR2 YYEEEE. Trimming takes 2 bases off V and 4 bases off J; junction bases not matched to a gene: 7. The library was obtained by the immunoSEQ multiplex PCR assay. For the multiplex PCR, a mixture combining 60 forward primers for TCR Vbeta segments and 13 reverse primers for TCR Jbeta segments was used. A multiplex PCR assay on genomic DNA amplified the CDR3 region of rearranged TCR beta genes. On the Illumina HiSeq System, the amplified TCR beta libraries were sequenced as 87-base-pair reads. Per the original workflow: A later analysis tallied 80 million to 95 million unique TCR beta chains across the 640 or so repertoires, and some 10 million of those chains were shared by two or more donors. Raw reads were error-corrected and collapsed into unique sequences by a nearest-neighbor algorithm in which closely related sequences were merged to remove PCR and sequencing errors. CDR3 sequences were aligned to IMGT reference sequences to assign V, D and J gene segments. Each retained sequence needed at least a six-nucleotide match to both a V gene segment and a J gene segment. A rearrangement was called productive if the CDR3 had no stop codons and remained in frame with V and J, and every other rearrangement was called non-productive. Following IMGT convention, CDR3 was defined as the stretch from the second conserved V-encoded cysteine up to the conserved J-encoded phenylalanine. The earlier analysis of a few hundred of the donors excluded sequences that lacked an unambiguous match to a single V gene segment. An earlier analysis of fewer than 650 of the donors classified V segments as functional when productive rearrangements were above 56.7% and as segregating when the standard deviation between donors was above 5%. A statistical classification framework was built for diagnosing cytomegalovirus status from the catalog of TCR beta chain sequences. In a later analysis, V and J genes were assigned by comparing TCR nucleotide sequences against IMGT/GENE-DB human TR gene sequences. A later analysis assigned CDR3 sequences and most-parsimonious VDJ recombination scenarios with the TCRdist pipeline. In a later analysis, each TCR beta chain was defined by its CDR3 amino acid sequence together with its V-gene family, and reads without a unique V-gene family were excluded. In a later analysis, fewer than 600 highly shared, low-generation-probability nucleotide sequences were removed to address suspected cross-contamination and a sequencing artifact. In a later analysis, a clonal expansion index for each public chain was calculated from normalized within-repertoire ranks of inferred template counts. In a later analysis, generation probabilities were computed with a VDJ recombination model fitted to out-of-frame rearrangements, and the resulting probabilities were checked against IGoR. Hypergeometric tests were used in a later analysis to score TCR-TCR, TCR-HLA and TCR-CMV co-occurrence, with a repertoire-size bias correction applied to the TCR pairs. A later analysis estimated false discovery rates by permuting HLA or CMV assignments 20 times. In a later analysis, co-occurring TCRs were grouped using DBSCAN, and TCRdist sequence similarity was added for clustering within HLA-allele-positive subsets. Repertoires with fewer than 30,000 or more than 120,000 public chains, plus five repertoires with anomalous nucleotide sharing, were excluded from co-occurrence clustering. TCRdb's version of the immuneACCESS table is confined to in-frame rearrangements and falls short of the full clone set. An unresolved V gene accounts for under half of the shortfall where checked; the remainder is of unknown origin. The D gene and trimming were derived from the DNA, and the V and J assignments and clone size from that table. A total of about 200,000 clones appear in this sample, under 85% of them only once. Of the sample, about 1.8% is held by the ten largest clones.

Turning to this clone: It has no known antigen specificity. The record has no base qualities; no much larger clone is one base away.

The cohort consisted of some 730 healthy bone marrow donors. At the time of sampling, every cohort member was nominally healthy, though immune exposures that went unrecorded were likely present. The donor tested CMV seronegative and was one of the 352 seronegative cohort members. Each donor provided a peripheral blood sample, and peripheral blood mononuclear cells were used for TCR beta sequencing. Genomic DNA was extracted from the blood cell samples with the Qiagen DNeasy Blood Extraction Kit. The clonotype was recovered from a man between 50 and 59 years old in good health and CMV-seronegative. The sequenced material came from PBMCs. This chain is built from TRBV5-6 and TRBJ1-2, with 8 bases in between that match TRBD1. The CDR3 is CASSLRAGGPYGYTF. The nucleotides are TGTGCCAGCAGCTTAAGGGCAGGGGGCCCCTATGGCTACACCTTC.